This TCR beta chain stems from a study of tumour-infiltrating T cells in Burkitt lymphoma. Overall study: Productive clonality predicted overall and progression-free survival.

Sequencing used immunoSEQ multiplex PCR; TCRdb keeps in-frame clones, though not all of them. The repertoire holds roughly 15,000 clones, around a third seen once, with 6.2% in the top ten. The CDR3 sequence is 15 residues long. Trimming took 4 bases from V and 5 from J; bases not matched to a gene: 6. The germline V gene encodes CDR1 SGHDT and CDR2 YYEEEE. The sequence derives from a human donor with diffuse large B-cell lymphoma. Sequences were obtained from tumor tissue. The chain is built from TRBV5-6 and TRBJ1-2, with TRBD1 matching 12 bases. The CDR3 region has the DNA TGTGCCAGCAGCGCCGGGACAGGGGGCGGTTATGGCTACACCTTC. Its translation is CASSAGTGGGYGYTF.